The source of this T cell receptor beta chain is a study of blood T cell repertoires in COVID-19. This clone was picked up a small number of times. Deletions cut 0 bases from V and 3 bases from J, with 3 bases between. Germline V gene lookup returns CDR1 MGHRA and CDR2 YSYEKL. The CDR3 contains 14 residues. The protocol was immunoSEQ multiplex PCR, while the TCRdb copy is restricted to in-frame clones and leaves out a portion. The sample holds 200,000 to 250,000 clones; over 75% are singletons and the top ten take about 3.4%. The clonotype originates from a woman aged 55-69 years who had recovered from COVID-19. The V gene is TRBV4-1, the J gene TRBJ1-6; D unclear. The sequencing sample was made of PBMCs or T cells enriched from blood (not recorded which). CDR3 sequence reads: CASSQDIYNSPLHF. The CDR3 DNA follows: TGCGCCAGCAGCCAAGATATCTATAATTCACCCCTCCACTTT.